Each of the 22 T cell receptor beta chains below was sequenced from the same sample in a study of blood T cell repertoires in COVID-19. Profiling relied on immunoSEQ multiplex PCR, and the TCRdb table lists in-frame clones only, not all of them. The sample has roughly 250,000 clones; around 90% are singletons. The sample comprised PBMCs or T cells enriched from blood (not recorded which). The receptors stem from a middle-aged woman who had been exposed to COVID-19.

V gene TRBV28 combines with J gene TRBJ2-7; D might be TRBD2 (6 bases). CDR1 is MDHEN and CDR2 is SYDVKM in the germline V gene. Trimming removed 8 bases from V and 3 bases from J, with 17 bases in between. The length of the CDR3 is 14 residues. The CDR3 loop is CASGSSGGDYEQYV. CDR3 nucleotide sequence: TGTGCCAGCGGATCCTCTGGCGGGGACTACGAGCAGTACGTC.

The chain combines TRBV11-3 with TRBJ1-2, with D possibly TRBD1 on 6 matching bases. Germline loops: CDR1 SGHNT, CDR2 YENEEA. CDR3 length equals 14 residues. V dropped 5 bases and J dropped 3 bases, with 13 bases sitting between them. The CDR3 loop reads CASSHRDIDYGYTF. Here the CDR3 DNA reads TGTGCCAGCAGCCACCGGGACATCGACTATGGCTACACCTTC.

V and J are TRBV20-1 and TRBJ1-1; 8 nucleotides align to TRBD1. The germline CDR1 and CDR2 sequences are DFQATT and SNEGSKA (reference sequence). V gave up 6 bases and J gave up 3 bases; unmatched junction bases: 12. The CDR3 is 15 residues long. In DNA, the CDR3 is TGCAGTGCCAGTCCCGGGACAGGTTCGGACACTGAAGCTTTCTTT. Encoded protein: CSASPGTGSDTEAFF.

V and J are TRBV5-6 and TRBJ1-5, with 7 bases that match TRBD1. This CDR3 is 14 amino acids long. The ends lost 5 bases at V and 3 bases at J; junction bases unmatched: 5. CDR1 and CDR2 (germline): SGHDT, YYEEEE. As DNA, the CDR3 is TGTGCCAGCAGTACAGGGGTAGTCAATCAGCCCCAGCATTTT. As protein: CASSTGVVNQPQHF.

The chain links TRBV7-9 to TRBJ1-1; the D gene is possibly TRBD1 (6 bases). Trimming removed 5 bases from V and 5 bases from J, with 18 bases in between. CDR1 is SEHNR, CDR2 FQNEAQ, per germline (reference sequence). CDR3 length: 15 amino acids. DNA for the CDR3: TGTGCCAGCAGCCCCCCGGGGGGGGCCGGGACTGAAGCTTTCTTT. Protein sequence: CASSPPGGAGTEAFF.

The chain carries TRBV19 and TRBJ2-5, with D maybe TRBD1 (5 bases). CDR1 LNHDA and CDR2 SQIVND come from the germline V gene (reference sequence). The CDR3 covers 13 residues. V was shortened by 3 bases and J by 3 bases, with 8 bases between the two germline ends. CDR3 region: CASSIQGEETQYF. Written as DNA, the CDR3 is TGTGCCAGTAGTATTCAGGGCGAAGAGACCCAGTACTTC.

CDR3 sequence reads: CASSRLESPDTQYF. DNA for the CDR3: TGTGCCAGCAGCCGACTGGAATCCCCAGATACGCAGTATTTT. The gene calls are TRBV7-9 and TRBJ2-3, with no clear D. Germline loops: CDR1 SEHNR, CDR2 FQNEAQ (reference sequence). The CDR3 has 14 residues. Trimming removed 5 bases at V and 4 bases at J, with 13 bases between.

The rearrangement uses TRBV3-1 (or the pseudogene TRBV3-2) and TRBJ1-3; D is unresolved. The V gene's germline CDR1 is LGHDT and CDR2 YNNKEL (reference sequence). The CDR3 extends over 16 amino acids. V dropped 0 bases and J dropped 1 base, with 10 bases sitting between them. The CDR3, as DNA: TGTGCCAGCAGCCAAGATCCGCGGGGTTCTGGAAACACCATATATTTT. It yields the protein CASSQDPRGSGNTIYF.

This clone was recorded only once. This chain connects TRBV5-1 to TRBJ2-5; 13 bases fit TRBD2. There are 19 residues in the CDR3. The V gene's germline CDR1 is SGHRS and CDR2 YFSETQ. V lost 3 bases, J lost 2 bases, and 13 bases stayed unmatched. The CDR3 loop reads CASSSRETTSGGGQETQYF. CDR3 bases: TGCGCCAGCAGCTCGCGAGAAACCACTAGCGGGGGGGGTCAAGAGACCCAGTACTTC.

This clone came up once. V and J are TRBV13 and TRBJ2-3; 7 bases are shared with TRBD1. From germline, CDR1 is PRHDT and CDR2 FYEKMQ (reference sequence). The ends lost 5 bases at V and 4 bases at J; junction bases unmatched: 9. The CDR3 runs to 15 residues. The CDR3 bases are TGTGCCAGCAGCGGATTAGGGGGCGAGGCAGATACGCAGTATTTT. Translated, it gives CASSGLGGEADTQYF.

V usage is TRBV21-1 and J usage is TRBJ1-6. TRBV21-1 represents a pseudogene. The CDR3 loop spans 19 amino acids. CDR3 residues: CASSSCWEGLGSYNSPLHF. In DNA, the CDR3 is TGTGCCAGCAGCTCCTGCTGGGAGGGGCTAGGGTCCTATAATTCACCCCTCCACTTT.

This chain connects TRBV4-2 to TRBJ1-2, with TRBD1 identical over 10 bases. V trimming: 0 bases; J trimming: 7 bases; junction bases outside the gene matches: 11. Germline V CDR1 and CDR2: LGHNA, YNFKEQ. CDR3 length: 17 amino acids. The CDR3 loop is CASSQEGEAGTGVGYTF. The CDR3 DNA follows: TGTGCCAGCAGCCAAGAAGGTGAGGCGGGGACAGGGGTTGGCTACACCTTC.

The CDR3 reads CASTASGVGEKLFF. For the CDR3, the DNA is TGTGCCAGCACTGCTTCGGGAGTAGGGGAAAAACTGTTTTTT. The rearrangement joins TRBV6-5 to TRBJ1-4, with D hard to call. Germline CDR1 and CDR2: MNHEY and SVGAGI. The CDR3 runs 14 residues. V was cut by 7 bases and J by 8 bases, with 17 bases left in between.

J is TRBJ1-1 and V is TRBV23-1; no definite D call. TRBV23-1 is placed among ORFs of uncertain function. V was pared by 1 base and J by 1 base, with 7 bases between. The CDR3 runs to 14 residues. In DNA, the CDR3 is TGCGCCAGCAGTCAATTAGGCGGGAACACTGAAGCTTTCTTT. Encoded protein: CASSQLGGNTEAFF.

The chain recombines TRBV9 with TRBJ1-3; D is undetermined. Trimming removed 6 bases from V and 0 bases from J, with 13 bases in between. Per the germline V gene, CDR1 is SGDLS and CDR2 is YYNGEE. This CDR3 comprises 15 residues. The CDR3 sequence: CASNPAGISGNTIYF. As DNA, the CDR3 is TGTGCCAGCAATCCTGCGGGGATCTCTGGAAACACCATATATTTT.

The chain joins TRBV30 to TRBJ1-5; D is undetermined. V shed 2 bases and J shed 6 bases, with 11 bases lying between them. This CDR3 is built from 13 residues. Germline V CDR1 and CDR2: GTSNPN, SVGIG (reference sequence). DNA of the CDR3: TGTGCCTGGAGTTCAGAGGGAGGTCAGCCCCAGCATTTT. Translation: CAWSSEGGQPQHF.

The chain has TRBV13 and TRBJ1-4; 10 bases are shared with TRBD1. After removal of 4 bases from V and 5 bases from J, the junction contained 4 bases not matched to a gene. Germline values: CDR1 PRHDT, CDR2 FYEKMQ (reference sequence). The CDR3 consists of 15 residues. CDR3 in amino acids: CASSSGQGENEKLFF. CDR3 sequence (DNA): TGTGCCAGCAGCTCCGGACAGGGGGAGAATGAAAAACTGTTTTTT.

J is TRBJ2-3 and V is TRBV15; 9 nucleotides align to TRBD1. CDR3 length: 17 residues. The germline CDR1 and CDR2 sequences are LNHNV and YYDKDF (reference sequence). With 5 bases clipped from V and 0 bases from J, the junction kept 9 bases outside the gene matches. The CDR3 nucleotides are TGTGCCACCAGCCCCCTAGGGACAGGGACTAGCACAGATACGCAGTATTTT. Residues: CATSPLGTGTSTDTQYF.

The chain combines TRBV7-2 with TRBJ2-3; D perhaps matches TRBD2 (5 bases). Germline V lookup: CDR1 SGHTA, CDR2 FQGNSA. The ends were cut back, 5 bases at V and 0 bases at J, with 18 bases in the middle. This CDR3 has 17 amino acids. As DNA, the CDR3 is TGTGCCAGCAGCAGCCACAAGCGAGCGGCTAGCACAGATACGCAGTATTTT. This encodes CASSSHKRAASTDTQYF.

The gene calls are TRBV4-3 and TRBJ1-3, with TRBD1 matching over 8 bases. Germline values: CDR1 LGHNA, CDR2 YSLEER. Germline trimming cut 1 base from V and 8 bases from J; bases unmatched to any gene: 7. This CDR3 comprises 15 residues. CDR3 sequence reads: CASSQGGRGQDTIYF. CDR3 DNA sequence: TGCGCCAGCAGCCAAGGGGGCAGGGGGCAAGACACCATATATTTT.

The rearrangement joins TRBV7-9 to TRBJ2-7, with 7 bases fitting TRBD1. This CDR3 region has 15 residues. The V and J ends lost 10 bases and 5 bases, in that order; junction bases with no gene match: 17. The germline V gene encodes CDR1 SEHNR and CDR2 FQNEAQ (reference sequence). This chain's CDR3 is CATTTGGQEFNEQYF. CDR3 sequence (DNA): TGTGCCACCACCACTGGCGGACAGGAATTTAACGAGCAGTACTTC.

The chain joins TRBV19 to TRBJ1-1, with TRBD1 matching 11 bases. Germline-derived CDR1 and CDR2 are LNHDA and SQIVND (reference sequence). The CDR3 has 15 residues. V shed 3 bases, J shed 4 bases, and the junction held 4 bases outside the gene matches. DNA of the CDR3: TGTGCCAGTAGTATGGTCGGGACAGGGGGCACTGAAGCTTTCTTT. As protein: CASSMVGTGGTEAFF.